A selection of T cell receptor beta chains follows, all from one sample in a study of response to subunit inactivated influenza vaccine. In TCRdb, the RT-PCR reads were re-called with MiXCR into one record per CDR3 protein. The table lists under 550,000 distinct CDR3 sequences, around 7.7% of them singletons, with around 13% in the top ten. Source: PBMCs from blood, taken roughly 24 months after vaccination. These receptors were collected from a man aged 50 to 69 who received an inactivated influenza vaccine. CDR3s include the opening cysteine and the closing phenylalanine or tryptophan. The D gene is left open where the match is weak. Rows give clone size only sometimes, using once, few, many, or a class for an expanded clone.

>few|TRBV6-6|TRBD1|13|TRBJ2-5
TGTGCCAGCGGGGACAGGGGGGCGGAGACCCAGTACTTC
CASGDRGAETQYF
>NA|TRBV10-3|NA|12|TRBJ2-3
TGTGCCATCGCAGGGAACACAGATACGCAGTATTTT
CAIAGNTDTQYF
>few|TRBV14|NA|15|TRBJ1-2
TGTGCCAGCAGCCACTTCCGGGACAAAAGGGGTGGCTACACCTTC
CASSHFRDKRGGYTF
>NA|TRBV20-1|TRBD1|17|TRBJ2-6
TGCAGTGCTAGAGCAGGGGGCCAAAGCGCTGGGGCCAACGTCCTGACTTTC
CSARAGGQSAGANVLTF
>NA|TRBV20-1|NA|14|TRBJ2-7
TGCAGTGCTGGACCTCCGGGAGCTTCCTACGAGCAGTACTTC
CSAGPPGASYEQYF
>NA|TRBV29-1|TRBD1|14|TRBJ1-2
TGCAGCGTTGGCCAAGGACAGGGCGCCTATGGCTACACCTTC
CSVGQGQGAYGYTF
>many|TRBV3-1|NA|13|TRBJ2-7
TGTGCCAGCAGCCGGACAGAGCCCTACGAGCAGTACTTC
CASSRTEPYEQYF
>few|TRBV9|TRBD2|17|TRBJ2-1
TGTGCCAGCAGCGTGAGGACTAGCGGGGGTCCATACAATGAGCAGTTCTTC
CASSVRTSGGPYNEQFF
>many|TRBV6-2/TRBV6-3|NA|13|TRBJ1-2
TGTGCCAGCACTCAAAGGTCGGCTACTGGCTACACCTTC
CASTQRSATGYTF
>many|TRBV7-6|NA|11|TRBJ2-5
TGTGCCAGCAATTCAGGGGAGACCCAGTACTTC
CASNSGETQYF
>NA|TRBV11-2|TRBD1|18|TRBJ2-4
TGTGCCAGCAGCTTAGAATGGGACAGGGGTGGATCCAAAAACATTCAGTACTTC
CASSLEWDRGGSKNIQYF
>few|TRBV10-1|TRBD1|14|TRBJ2-7
TGCGCCAGCAGCCTCAGGGGGCGGGATGACGAGCAGTACTTC
CASSLRGRDDEQYF
>NA|TRBV14|NA|16|TRBJ2-1
TGTGCCAGCAGCCACGGCTCAGGGACTTCCTACAATGAGCAGTTCTTC
CASSHGSGTSYNEQFF
>NA|TRBV7-9|NA|14|TRBJ1-5
TGTGCCAGCAGCTTCCCGACAGGACACCAGCCCCAGCATTTT
CASSFPTGHQPQHF
>NA|TRBV28|NA|15|TRBJ1-5
TGTGCCAGCAGTTCACCGGGGGGCGGCAATCAGCCCCAGCATTTT
CASSSPGGGNQPQHF
>NA|TRBV15|NA|16|TRBJ2-5
TGTGCCACCAGCAGAGTTGGCAGGGGTAGGGGAGAGACCCAGTACTTC
CATSRVGRGRGETQYF
>few|TRBV3-1|NA|15|TRBJ2-7
TGTGCCAGCAGCCAAGTAACCGTGAGGGGTTACGAGCAGTACTTC
CASSQVTVRGYEQYF
>many|TRBV6-1|NA|15|TRBJ1-2
TGTGCCAGCAGTGTAGGGTCACTCGGGGCAAATGGCTACACCTTC
CASSVGSLGANGYTF